One sample yielded the 8 T cell receptor beta chains listed below, sequenced in a study of T-cell reconstitution after alpha-beta-depleted transplantation in children (TCRdb year 2016). Libraries were constructed by PCR. The data were produced on an Illumina HiSeq 2500. Molecular barcoding was employed in the preparation of TCR libraries, with unique molecular identifiers being used to normalize TCRbeta repertoire quantification. The public reads were reprocessed in TCRdb via fastp at Q25 and MiXCR, keeping in-frame beta chains. Duplicate CDR3 protein sequences are folded into a single record with the most common DNA and genes. The sample table holds a few hundred thousand distinct CDR3 sequences, of which roughly 15% were seen once. The ten largest clones take up 3.5% to 4.5% of the sample. Specimen: PBMCs, collected from the stem cell graft. The receptors here all came from a human donor who donated a stem cell graft to a child with Fanconi anemia.

Many counts were recorded for this clonotype. The chain joins TRBV28 to TRBJ1-5; 8 bases fit TRBD1. The CDR3 consists of 13 residues. Germline CDR1 MDHEN, CDR2 SYDVKM. J was trimmed by 5 bases and V by 4 bases; bases with no gene match: 1. In DNA form, the CDR3 reads TGTGCCAGCAGTTCGGACAGGGATCAGCCCCAGCATTTT. As protein: CASSSDRDQPQHF.

The chain carries TRBV2 and TRBJ1-2; 10 positions match TRBD1. The germline gives CDR1 SNHLY, CDR2 FYNNEI. This CDR3 comprises 12 residues. V was clipped by 9 bases and J by 7 bases; unmatched bases: 5. The DNA for the CDR3 is TGTGCCAGTGGACAGGGGGTCTTTGGCTACACCTTC. Translation gives CASGQGVFGYTF.

At least ten counts were recorded for this clonotype. The V and J genes are TRBV10-3 and TRBJ1-2, with TRBD1 matching 12 bases. The V gene end was trimmed by 9 bases and the J gene end by 6 bases; junction bases not matched to a gene: 5. The V gene's germline CDR1 is ENHRY and CDR2 SYGVKD. The CDR3 extends over 13 amino acids. The CDR3 bases are TGTGCCATGAAGGGACAGGGGGCCGATGGCTACACCTTC. As protein: CAMKGQGADGYTF.

This rearrangement joins TRBV5-1 to TRBJ2-5; D perhaps matches TRBD2 (6 bases). Germline V lookup: CDR1 SGHRS, CDR2 YFSETQ. Trimming cost V 0 bases and J 4 bases, with 7 bases left between them. The CDR3 runs to 13 residues. This CDR3 is CASSLGDLETQYF. The CDR3 DNA reads as TGCGCCAGCAGCTTGGGGGACTTAGAGACCCAGTACTTC. Full variable domain (remainder filled in from reference TRBV5-1 and TRBJ2-5): KAGVTQTPRYLIKTRGQQVTLSCSPISGHRSVSWYQQTPGQGLQFLFEYFSETQRNKGNFPGRFSGRQFSNSRSEMNVSTLELGDSALYLCASSLGDLETQYFGPGTRLLVL.

This clonotype has only a few counts. The chain has TRBV10-3 and TRBJ2-5; D is perhaps TRBD2 (5 bases). Trimming took off 0 bases at V and 3 bases at J, with 11 bases between the two ends. Germline lookup yields CDR1 ENHRY and CDR2 SYGVKD. The length of the CDR3 is 15 residues. The CDR3 nucleotides are TGTGCCATCAGTGAGTCTGGACTCCGAAAAGAGACCCAGTACTTC. Translating gives CAISESGLRKETQYF.

The rearrangement links TRBV5-1 to TRBJ2-7; D uncertain. The CDR3 length is 13 residues. Trimming left V 4 bases short and J 2 bases short, with 10 bases between. Per germline, CDR1 SGHRS and CDR2 YFSETQ. The DNA of the CDR3 is TGCGCCAGCAGCCCCGAGAGTACCTACGAGCAGTACTTC. The encoded protein is CASSPESTYEQYF.

This sequence joins TRBV29-1 and TRBJ1-6; D is undetermined. Germline assignment: CDR1 SQVTM and CDR2 ANQGSEA. V was clipped by 5 bases and J by 7 bases, with 18 bases between them. The CDR3 spans 15 residues. The CDR3 bases are TGCAGCGTTAGTATGGAGACCAGCCGAAATTCACCCCTCCACTTT. As protein: CSVSMETSRNSPLHF.

This chain joins TRBV11-2 and TRBJ2-1; D gene uncertain. Germline V CDR1 and CDR2: SGHAT, FQNNGV. V lost 3 bases and J lost 3, with 6 bases in between. The CDR3 length is 13 residues. The CDR3 DNA is TGTGCCAGCAGCTTTCTCATCTACAATGAGCAGTTCTTC. Amino acids: CASSFLIYNEQFF.